This is a list of T cell receptor beta chains from one sample in a study of CD8 T cells in ankylosing spondylitis. In TCRdb, the 5' RACE reads were re-called with MiXCR into one record per CDR3 protein. Among 150,000 to 200,000 distinct CDR3 sequences, approximately 18% were seen once, and the ten largest hold roughly 4%. The specimen was blood, either unsorted or a sorted T cell fraction (not recorded which). These TCRs come from a male donor aged 5 to 29 with ankylosing spondylitis or in good health (not recorded which). The CDR3 runs from the conserved cysteine through the conserved F or W. D genes are given only for firm matches. The size field is filled for only some rows; it gives once, few, many or a size class.

CDR3nt	CDR3aa	len	v_gene	j_gene	abundance	d_gene
TGCAGTGCTAGAGATCGGTCATTCAGACAGTTCTTC	CSARDRSFRQFF	12	TRBV20-1	TRBJ2-1	-	-
TGTGCCAGCAGCTTTGTGACTAGCTTTTCCGGGGAGCTGTTTTTT	CASSFVTSFSGELFF	15	TRBV7-8	TRBJ2-2	many	TRBD2
TGTGCCAGCAGCCAAGGAGCGCAGGGGAGATCAGATACGCAGTATTTT	CASSQGAQGRSDTQYF	16	TRBV4-2	TRBJ2-3	many	-
TGTGCCAGCAGCTTGGGGGGGTTGTCCTACAATGAGCAGTTCTTC	CASSLGGLSYNEQFF	15	TRBV5-5	TRBJ2-1	many	-
TGCGCCAGCAGCATAGGAGGGGAGTACAATGAGCAGTTCTTC	CASSIGGEYNEQFF	14	TRBV5-1	TRBJ2-1	many	-
TGCAGTGCTAGCCCCTCGAGCGGGAGCACAGATACGCAGTATTTT	CSASPSSGSTDTQYF	15	TRBV20-1	TRBJ2-3	many	-
TGCAGCGTTGAAGATCGTTTCAGGGATGAGCAGTTCTTC	CSVEDRFRDEQFF	13	TRBV29-1	TRBJ2-1	few	-
TGTGCCAGCAGCTTAATGGGAACGAACACCGGGGAGCTGTTTTTT	CASSLMGTNTGELFF	15	TRBV11-2	TRBJ2-2	-	-
TGTGCCAGCAGTTCCCGTACGGGAGCGGGAACAGATACGCAGTATTTT	CASSSRTGAGTDTQYF	16	TRBV12-3/TRBV12-4	TRBJ2-3	once	TRBD2
TGTGCCAGCAGTCGAGGTCTCGCGGGAGGTACAGATACGCAGTATTTT	CASSRGLAGGTDTQYF	16	TRBV12-3/TRBV12-4	TRBJ2-3	many	TRBD2
TGCAGTGCTGAGAGGGGGGTTACCAATGAGCAGTTCTTC	CSAERGVTNEQFF	13	TRBV20-1	TRBJ2-1	many	-
TGCGCCAGCAGCCTCGACAGGGCTGGAAACACCATATATTTT	CASSLDRAGNTIYF	14	TRBV5-1	TRBJ1-3	many	TRBD1
TGTGCCAGCAGCTCCCTAGCGGGAGGGCCTAAGGGCGATGAGCAGTTCTTC	CASSSLAGGPKGDEQFF	17	TRBV9	TRBJ2-1	many	TRBD2
TGTGCCAGTAATGCGGGACGTCAAGAGACCCAGTACTTC	CASNAGRQETQYF	13	TRBV19	TRBJ2-5	-	-
TGCAGCTGCGAGGGGGGAGGGACCACCGGGGAGCTGTTTTTT	CSCEGGGTTGELFF	14	TRBV29-1	TRBJ2-2	many	-
TGCAGTGCTAGAGATCTCCCACCAGATACGCAGTATTTT	CSARDLPPDTQYF	13	TRBV20-1	TRBJ2-3	-	-
TGTGCCAGCAGCTTAAGTGGGGGGAGTGGGGCCAACGTCCTGACTTTC	CASSLSGGSGANVLTF	16	TRBV7-3	TRBJ2-6	many	-
TGCGCCAGCAGGGAGGACAGGCCCTATGGCTACACCTTC	CASREDRPYGYTF	13	TRBV5-1	TRBJ1-2	many	TRBD1
TGCGCCAGCAGCTTGGACTGGGATACGCAGTATTTT	CASSLDWDTQYF	12	TRBV5-1	TRBJ2-3	many	-
TGCGCCAGCAGCCAACTCCCCGGAGTAGCGGGGTACACAGATACGCAGTATTTT	CASSQLPGVAGYTDTQYF	18	TRBV4-1	TRBJ2-3	many	TRBD2
TGCAGTGCTCTTACAGATTTCTACGAGCAGTACTTC	CSALTDFYEQYF	12	TRBV20-1	TRBJ2-7	many	-
TGTGCCATCAGTCGAAAAGACCGAAACAATGAGCAGTTCTTC	CAISRKDRNNEQFF	14	TRBV10-3	TRBJ2-1	many	-
TGCAGCGTCCTTTCCTGGGGCGCGGGCGAGCAGTACTTC	CSVLSWGAGEQYF	13	TRBV29-1	TRBJ2-7	many	-
TGTGCCAGCAGCCGCCCCATGATGGGGAACTACAATGAGCAGTTCTTC	CASSRPMMGNYNEQFF	16	TRBV6-2/TRBV6-3	TRBJ2-1	many	-
TGCAGTGCTAGAGACCCAGGGAGGAGCTCCTACAATGAGCAGTTCTTC	CSARDPGRSSYNEQFF	16	TRBV20-1	TRBJ2-1	many	-
TGTGCCAGCAGCCGCGGCGGGGGGCCCAGTCATCTGTATTTT	CASSRGGGPSHLYF	14	TRBV11-2	TRBJ2-3	medium-sized	TRBD2